This T cell receptor beta chain was obtained from a study of neurological immune-mediated disorders. Findings and caveats of the study: Across subjects, no CDR3 amino acid sequence appeared in expanded clones of more than one subject, a finding that suggested private repertoires in all groups.

Use was made of 1 million CD4+ or CD8+ T cells in sorted libraries. The CDR3 length is 15 residues. V was trimmed by 2 bases and J by 1 base, leaving 13 bases between them. Germline V CDR1 and CDR2: SGHRS, YFSETQ. This clonotype was observed many times. Its antigen is still unknown. A 10-nucleotide random UMI tagged transcripts in template-switch 5'RACE cDNA synthesis. TCRdb passed the 5' RACE reads through MiXCR, listing each CDR3 protein once. This sample has about 55,000 distinct CDR3 sequences; approximately 3.6% occur once, and the top ten carry about 2%. What was sequenced was CD4+ T cells from blood. The genes are TRBV5-1 and TRBJ2-7; D is undetermined. The sequence came from a woman between 40 and 55 years old with multiple sclerosis. The CDR3 DNA is TGCGCCAGCAGCTTCCTAGGTTTAGCTTCCTACGAGCAGTACTTC. The encoded protein is CASSFLGLASYEQYF.